The 3 T cell receptor beta chains below were found in one sample sequenced in a study of blood T cell repertoires in COVID-19. Clones were sequenced by immunoSEQ multiplex PCR, and TCRdb holds only the in-frame ones, with some missing. The table shows around 160,000 clones, with roughly 86% occurring only once. The sequenced sample consisted of peripheral blood. The receptors originated from a human donor with acute or convalescent COVID-19. The donor label of this sample is uncertain.

The rearrangement links TRBV7-2 to TRBJ1-6; perhaps TRBD1 as D (6 bases). CDR1 and CDR2 (germline): SGHTA, FQGNSA. This CDR3 region has 16 residues. V was pared by 4 bases and J by 9 bases, with 19 bases between. CDR3 in amino acids: CASSSRTQGRSSPLHF. The CDR3 nucleotides read TGTGCCAGCAGCTCCCGGACACAGGGAAGAAGTTCACCCCTCCACTTT.

The gene calls are TRBV6-2 or TRBV6-3 and TRBJ1-4, with 10 bases lining up with TRBD1. This CDR3 spans 14 amino acids. J was trimmed by 7 bases and V by 5 bases; bases with no gene match: 4. Germline CDR1 MNHEY, CDR2 SVGEGT. The CDR3 region is CASSNDRGREKLFF. The CDR3 DNA follows: TGTGCCAGCAGTAATGACAGGGGGCGTGAAAAACTGTTTTTT.

The CDR3 DNA reads as TGTGCCAGCAGCCAAGGGACAGGGGTCGGACAGCCCCAGCATTTT. This translates into CASSQGTGVGQPQHF. The chain has TRBV3-1 (or the pseudogene TRBV3-2) and TRBJ1-5, with TRBD1 matching 9 bases. The CDR3 is 15 amino acids. The V gene end was trimmed by 1 base and the J gene end by 7 bases; junction bases not matched to a gene: 5. Germline lookup yields CDR1 LGHDT and CDR2 YNNKEL (reference sequence).